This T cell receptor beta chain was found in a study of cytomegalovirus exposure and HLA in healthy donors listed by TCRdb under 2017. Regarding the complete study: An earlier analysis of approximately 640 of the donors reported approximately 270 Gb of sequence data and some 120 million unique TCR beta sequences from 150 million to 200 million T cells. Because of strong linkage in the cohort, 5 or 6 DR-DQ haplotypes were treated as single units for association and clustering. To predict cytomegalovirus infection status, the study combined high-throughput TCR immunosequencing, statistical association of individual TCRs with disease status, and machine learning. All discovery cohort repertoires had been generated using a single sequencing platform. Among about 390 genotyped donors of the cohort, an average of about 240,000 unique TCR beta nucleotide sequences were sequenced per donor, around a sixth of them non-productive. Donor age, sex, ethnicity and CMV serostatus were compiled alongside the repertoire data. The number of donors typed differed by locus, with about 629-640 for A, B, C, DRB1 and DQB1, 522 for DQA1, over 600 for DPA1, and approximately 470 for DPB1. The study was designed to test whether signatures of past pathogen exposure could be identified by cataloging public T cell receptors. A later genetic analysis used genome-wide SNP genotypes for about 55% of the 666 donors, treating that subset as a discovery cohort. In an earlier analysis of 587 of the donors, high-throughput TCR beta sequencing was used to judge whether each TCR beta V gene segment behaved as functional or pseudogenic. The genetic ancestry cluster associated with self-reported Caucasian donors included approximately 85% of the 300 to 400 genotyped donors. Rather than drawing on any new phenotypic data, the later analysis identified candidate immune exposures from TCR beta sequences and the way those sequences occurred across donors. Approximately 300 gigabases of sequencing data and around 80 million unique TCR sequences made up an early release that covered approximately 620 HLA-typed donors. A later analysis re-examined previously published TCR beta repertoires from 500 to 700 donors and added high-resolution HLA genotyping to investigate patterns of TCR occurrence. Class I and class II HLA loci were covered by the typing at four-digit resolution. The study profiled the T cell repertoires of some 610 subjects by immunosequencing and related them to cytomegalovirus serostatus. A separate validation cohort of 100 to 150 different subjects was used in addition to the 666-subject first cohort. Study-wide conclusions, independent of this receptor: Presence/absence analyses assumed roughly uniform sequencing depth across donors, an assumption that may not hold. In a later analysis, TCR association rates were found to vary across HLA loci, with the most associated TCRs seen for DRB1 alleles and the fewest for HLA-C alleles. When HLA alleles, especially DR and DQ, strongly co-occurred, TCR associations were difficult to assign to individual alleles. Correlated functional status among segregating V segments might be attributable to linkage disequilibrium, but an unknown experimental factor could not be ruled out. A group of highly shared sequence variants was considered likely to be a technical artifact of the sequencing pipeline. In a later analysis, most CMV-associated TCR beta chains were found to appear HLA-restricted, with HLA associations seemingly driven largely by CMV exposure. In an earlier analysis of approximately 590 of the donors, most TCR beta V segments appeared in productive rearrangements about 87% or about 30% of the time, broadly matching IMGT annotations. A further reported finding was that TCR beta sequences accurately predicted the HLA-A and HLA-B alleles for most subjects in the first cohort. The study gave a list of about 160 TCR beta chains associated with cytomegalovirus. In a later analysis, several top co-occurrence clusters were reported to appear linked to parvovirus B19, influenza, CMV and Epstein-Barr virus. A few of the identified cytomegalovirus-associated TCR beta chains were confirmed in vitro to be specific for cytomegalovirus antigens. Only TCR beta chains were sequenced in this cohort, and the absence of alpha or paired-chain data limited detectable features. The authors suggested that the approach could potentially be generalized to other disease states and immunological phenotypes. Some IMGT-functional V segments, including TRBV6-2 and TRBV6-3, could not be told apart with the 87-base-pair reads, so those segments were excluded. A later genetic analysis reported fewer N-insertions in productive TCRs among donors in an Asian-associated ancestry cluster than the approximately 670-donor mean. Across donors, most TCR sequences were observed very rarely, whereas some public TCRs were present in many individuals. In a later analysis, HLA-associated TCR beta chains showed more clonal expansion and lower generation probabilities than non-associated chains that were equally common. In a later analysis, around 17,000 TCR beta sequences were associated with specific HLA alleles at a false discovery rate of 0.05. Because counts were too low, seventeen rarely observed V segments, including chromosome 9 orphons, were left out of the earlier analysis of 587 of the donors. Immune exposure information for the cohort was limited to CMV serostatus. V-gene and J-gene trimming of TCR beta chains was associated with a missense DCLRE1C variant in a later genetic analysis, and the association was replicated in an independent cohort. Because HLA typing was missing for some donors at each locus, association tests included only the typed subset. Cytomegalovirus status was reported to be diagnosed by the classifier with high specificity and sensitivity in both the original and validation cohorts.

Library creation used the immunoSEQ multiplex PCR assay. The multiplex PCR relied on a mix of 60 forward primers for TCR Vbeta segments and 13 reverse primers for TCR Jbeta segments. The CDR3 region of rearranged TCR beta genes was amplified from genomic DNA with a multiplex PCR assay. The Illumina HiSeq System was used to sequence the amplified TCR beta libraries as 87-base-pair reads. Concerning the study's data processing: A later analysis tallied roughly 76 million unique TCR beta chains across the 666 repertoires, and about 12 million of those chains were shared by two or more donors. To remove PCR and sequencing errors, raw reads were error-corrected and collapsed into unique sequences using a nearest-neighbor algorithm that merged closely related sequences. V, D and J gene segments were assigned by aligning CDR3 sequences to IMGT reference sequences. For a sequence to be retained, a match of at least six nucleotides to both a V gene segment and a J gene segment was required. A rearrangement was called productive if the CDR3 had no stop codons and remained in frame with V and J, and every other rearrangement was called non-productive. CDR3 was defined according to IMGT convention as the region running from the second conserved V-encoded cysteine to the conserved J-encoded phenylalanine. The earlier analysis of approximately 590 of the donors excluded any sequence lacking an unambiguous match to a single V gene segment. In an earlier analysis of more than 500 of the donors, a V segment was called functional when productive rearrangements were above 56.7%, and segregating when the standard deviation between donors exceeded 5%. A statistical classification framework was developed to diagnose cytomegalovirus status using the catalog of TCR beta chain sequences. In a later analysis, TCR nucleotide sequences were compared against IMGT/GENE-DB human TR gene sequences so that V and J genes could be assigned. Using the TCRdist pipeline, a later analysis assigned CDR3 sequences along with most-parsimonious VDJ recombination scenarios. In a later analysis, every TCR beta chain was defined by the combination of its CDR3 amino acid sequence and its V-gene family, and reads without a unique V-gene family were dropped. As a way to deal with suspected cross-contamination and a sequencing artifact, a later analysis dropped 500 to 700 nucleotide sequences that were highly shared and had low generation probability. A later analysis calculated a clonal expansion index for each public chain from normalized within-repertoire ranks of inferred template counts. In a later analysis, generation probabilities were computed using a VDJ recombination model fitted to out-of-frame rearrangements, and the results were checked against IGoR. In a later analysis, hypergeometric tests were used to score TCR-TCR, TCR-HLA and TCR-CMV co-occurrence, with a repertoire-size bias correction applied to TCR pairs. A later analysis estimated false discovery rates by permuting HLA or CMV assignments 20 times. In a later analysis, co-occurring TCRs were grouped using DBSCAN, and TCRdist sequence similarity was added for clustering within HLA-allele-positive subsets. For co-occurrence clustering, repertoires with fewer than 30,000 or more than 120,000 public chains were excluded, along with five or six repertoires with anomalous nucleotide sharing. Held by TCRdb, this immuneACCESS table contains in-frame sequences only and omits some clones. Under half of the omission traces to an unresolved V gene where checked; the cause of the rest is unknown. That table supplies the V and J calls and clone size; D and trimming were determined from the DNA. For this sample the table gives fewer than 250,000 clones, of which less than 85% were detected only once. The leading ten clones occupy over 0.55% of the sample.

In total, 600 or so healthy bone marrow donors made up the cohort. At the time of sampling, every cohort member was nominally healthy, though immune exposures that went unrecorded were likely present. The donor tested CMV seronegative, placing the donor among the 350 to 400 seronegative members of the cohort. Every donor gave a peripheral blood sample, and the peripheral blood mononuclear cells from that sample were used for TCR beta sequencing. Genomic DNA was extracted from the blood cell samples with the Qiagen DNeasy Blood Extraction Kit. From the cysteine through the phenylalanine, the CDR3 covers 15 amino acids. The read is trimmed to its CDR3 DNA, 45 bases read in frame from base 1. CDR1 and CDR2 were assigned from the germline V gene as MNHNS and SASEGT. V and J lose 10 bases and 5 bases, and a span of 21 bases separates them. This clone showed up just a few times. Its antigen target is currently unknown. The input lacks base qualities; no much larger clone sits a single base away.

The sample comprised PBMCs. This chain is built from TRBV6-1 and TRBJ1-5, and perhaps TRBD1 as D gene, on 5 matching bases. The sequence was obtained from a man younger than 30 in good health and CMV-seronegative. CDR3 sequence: CATEGIAGSDQPQHF. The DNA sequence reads TGTGCCACAGAAGGGATCGCAGGGTCCGATCAGCCCCAGCATTTT.